This entry describes one TCR beta chain. This sample was included in a study of cytomegalovirus exposure and HLA in healthy donors. This table comes from immunoSEQ multiplex PCR, and its TCRdb copy is limited to in-frame clones, with some not included. The sample carries about 79,000 clones, roughly 93% recorded once. In germline, CDR1 is SGHTA, CDR2 FQGNSA. The CDR3 consists of 12 residues. V was clipped by 1 base and J by 11 bases, with 11 bases between them. The receptor was derived from a woman aged 25-40 years in good health and CMV-seronegative. The source material was PBMCs. V gene TRBV7-2 combines with J gene TRBJ1-1, with a tentative D call TRBD1 (5 bases). The CDR3 DNA is TGTGCCAGCAGCTTAGTTTGGGACTCTGCTTTCTTT. Translated, it gives CASSLVWDSAFF.